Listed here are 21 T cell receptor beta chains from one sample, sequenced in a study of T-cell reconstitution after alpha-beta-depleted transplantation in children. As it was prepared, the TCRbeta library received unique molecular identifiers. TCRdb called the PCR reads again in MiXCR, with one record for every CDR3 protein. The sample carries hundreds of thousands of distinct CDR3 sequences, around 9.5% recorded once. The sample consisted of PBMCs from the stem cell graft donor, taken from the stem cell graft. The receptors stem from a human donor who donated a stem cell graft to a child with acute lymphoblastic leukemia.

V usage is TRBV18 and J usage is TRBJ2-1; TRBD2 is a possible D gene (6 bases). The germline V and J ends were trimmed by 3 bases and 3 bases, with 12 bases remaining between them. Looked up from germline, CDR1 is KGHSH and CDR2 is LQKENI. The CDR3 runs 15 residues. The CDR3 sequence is CASSPVAVDYNEQFF. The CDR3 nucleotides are TGTGCCAGCTCACCGGTAGCGGTGGACTACAATGAGCAGTTCTTC.

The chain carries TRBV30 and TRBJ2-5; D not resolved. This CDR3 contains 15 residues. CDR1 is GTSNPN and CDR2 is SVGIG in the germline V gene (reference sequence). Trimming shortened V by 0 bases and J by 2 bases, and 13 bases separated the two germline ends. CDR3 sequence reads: CAWSVASGRQETQYF. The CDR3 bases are TGTGCCTGGAGTGTAGCGTCCGGAAGACAAGAGACCCAGTACTTC.

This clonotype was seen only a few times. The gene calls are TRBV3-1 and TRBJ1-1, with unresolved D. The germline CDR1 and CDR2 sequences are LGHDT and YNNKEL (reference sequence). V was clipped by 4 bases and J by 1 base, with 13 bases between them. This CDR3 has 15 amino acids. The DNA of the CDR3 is TGTGCCAGCAGCCCCTCAGATTTAGAGAACACTGAAGCTTTCTTT. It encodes CASSPSDLENTEAFF.

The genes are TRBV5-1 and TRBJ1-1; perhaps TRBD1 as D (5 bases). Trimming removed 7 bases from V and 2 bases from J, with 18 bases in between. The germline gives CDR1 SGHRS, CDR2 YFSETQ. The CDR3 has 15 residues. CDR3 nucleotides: TGCGCCAGCGCTCCCGGGGGACGGACCAACACTGAAGCTTTCTTT. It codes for CASAPGGRTNTEAFF.

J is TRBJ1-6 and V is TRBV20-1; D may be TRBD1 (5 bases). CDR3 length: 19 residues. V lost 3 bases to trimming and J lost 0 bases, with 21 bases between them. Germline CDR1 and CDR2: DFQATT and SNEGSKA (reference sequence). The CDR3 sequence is CSASPNAGRSPSYNSPLHF. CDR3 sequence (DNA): TGCAGTGCTAGCCCTAACGCGGGACGGAGCCCCTCCTATAATTCACCCCTCCACTTT.

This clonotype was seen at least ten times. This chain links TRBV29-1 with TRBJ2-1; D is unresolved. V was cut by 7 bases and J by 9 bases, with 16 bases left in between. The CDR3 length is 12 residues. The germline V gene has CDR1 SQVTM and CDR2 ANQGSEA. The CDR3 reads CSGRHPVGEQFF. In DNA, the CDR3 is TGCAGCGGGAGACATCCTGTCGGTGAGCAGTTCTTC.

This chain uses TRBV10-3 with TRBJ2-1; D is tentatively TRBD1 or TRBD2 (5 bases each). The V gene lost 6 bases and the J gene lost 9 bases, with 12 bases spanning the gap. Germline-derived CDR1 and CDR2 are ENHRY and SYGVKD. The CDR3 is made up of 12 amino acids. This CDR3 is CAIRDSGPEQFF. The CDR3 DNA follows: TGTGCCATCAGGGACTCAGGGCCTGAGCAGTTCTTC.

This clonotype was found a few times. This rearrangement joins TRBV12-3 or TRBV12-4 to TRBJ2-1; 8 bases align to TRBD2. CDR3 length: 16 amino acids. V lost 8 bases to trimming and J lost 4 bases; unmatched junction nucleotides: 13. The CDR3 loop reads CASPSGGPSGYNEQFF. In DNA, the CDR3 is TGTGCCAGCCCCAGCGGGGGTCCCTCCGGATACAATGAGCAGTTCTTC.

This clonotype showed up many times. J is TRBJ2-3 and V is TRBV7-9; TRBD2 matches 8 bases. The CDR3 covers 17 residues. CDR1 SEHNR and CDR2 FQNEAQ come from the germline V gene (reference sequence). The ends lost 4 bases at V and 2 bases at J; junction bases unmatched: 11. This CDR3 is CASSSSLTSVITDTQYF. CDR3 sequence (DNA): TGTGCCAGCAGCTCTTCTCTGACTAGCGTGATCACAGATACGCAGTATTTT.

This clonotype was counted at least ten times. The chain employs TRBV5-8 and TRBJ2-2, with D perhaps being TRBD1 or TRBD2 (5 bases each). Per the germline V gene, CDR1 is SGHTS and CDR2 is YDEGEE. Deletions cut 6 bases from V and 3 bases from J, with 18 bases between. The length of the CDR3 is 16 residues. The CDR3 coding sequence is TGTGCCAGCATCTCAAGGGTTGGGACGGACACCGGGGAGCTGTTTTTT. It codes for CASISRVGTDTGELFF.

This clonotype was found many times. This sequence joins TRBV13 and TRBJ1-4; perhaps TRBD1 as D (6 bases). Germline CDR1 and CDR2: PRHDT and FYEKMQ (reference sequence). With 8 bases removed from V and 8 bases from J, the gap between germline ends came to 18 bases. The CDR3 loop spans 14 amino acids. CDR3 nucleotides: TGTGCCAGCGGATTAAACAGGGAAAGGGAAAAACTGTTTTTT. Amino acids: CASGLNREREKLFF. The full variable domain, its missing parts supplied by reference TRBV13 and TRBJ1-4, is AAGVIQSPRHLIKEKRETATLKCYPIPRHDTVYWYQQGPGQDPQFLISFYEKMQSDKGSIPDRFSAQQFSDYHSELNMSSLELGDSALYFCASGLNREREKLFFGSGTQLSVL.

DNA for the CDR3: TGTGCCACCGGTTTCTCGCAGGCGATCGGGGAGCTGTTTTTT. Translating it yields CATGFSQAIGELFF. The chain is built from TRBV24-1 and TRBJ2-2; no clear D. The ends were cut back, 9 bases at V and 7 bases at J, with 17 bases in the middle. Per germline, CDR1 KGHDR and CDR2 SFDVKD. The CDR3 has 14 amino acids.

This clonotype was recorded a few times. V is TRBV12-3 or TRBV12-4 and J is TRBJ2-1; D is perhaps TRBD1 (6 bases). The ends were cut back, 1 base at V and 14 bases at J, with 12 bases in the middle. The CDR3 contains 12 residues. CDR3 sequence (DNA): TGTGCCAGCAGTTTAGGGAACAGGGCGGAGTTCTTC. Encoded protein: CASSLGNRAEFF.

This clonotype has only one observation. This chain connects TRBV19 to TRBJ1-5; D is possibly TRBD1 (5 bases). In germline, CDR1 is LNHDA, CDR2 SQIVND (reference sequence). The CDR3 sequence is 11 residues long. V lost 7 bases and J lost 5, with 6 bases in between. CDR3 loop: CASIGDQPQHF. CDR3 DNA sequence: TGTGCCAGTATAGGGGATCAGCCCCAGCATTTT.

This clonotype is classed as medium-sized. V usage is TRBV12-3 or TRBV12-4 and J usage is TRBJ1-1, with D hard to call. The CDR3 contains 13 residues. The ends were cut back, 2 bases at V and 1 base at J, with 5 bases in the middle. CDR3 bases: TGTGCCAGCAGTTTAAGACGGAACACTGAAGCTTTCTTT. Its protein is CASSLRRNTEAFF.

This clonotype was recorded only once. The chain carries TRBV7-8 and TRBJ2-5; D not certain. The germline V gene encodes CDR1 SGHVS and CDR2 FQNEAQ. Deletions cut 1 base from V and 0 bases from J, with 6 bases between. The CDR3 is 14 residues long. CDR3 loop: CASSLDSDQETQYF. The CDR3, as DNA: TGTGCCAGCAGCTTAGATTCAGACCAAGAGACCCAGTACTTC.

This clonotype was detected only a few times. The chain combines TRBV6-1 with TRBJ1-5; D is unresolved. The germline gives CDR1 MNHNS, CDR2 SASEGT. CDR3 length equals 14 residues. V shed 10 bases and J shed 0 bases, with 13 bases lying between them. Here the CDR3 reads CATNAADSNQPQHF. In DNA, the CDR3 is TGTGCCACCAACGCGGCCGATAGCAATCAGCCCCAGCATTTT.

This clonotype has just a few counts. The CDR3 DNA reads TGTGCCAGCATCCTTGCAGGGACAGAGACCCAGTACTTC. Translated, it gives CASILAGTETQYF. The chain recombines TRBV7-8 with TRBJ2-5; D may be TRBD1 or TRBD2 (5 bases each). This CDR3 contains 13 residues. Germline V lookup: CDR1 SGHVS, CDR2 FQNEAQ. V gave up 7 bases and J gave up 4 bases, with 13 bases separating them.

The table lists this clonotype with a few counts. CDR3 coding DNA: TGCAGCGTTTCATGGGCGGAGAAAGCTTTCTTT. Amino acid sequence: CSVSWAEKAFF. The chain carries TRBV29-1 and TRBJ1-1; D call uncertain. V lost 5 bases and J 9 bases, leaving 13 bases between the germline ends. The CDR3 is 11 residues long. Germline V gives CDR1 SQVTM, CDR2 ANQGSEA.

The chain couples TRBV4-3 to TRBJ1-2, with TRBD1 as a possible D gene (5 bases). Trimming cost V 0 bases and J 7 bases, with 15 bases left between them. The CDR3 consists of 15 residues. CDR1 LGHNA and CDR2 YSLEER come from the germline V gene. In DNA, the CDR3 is TGCGCCAGCAGCCAAGAGGAGGGACTTGAGAGTGGCTACACCTTC. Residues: CASSQEEGLESGYTF.

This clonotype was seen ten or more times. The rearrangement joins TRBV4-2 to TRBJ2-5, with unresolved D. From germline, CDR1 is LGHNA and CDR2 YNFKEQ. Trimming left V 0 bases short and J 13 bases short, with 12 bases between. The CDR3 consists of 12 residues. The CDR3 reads CASSQDGWNPYF. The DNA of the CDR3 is TGTGCCAGCAGCCAAGATGGTTGGAACCCGTACTTC.